What follows are 18 T cell receptor beta chains derived from one specimen sequenced in a study of CD8 T cells in Susac syndrome. cDNA came from about 0.5 to 1 ug RNA primed by random hexamers. Each CDR3 protein is one row after TCRdb ran MiXCR on the immunoSEQ multiplex PCR reads. This table has hundreds of thousands of distinct CDR3 sequences, 70% to 90% appearing once. Sequenced sample: CD8+ T cells from PBMCs. All receptors derive from a human donor with multiple sclerosis.

The J gene is TRBJ2-1, the V gene TRBV29-1; 9 bases map to TRBD2. V lost 4 bases and J lost 3; bases outside the gene matches: 4. In germline, CDR1 is SQVTM, CDR2 ANQGSEA. This CDR3 region has 14 residues. CDR3 bases: TGCAGCGTTGTACGACTAGCGGACTACAATGAGCAGTTCTTC. Its protein product is CSVVRLADYNEQFF.

This clonotype was seen more than once but under ten times. This sequence joins TRBV6-2 or TRBV6-3 and TRBJ2-7; no definite D call. The ends were cut back, 8 bases at V and 3 bases at J, with 8 bases in the middle. CDR1 is MNHEY, CDR2 SVGEGT, per germline. This CDR3 has 11 amino acids. The CDR3 is CASGNLYEQYF. DNA of the CDR3: TGTGCCAGCGGTAATCTCTACGAGCAGTACTTC.

This chain joins TRBV6-4 and TRBJ2-2; 11 nucleotides line up with TRBD2. V dropped 2 bases and J dropped 0; count of bases not matched to a gene: 17. In germline, CDR1 is MRHNA, CDR2 SNTAGT. The CDR3 has 22 amino acids. The CDR3 here is CASSDPPLSGTSGLSNTGELFF. The CDR3 bases are TGTGCCAGCAGTGACCCCCCCCTCTCCGGGACTAGCGGACTTTCGAACACCGGGGAGCTGTTTTTT.

The genes are TRBV7-8 and TRBJ2-7; TRBD2 aligns across 8 bases. Germline assignment: CDR1 SGHVS and CDR2 FQNEAQ. The CDR3 has 14 residues. Trimming took 7 bases from V and 2 from J; bases not matched to a gene: 7. CDR3 in DNA: TGTGCCAGCAAGGGCGGGGGGAGAACCTACGAGCAGTACTTC. The encoded protein is CASKGGGRTYEQYF. Full variable domain (missing parts from reference TRBV7-8 and TRBJ2-7): GAGVSQSPRYKVAKRGQDVALRCDPISGHVSLFWYQQALGQGPEFLTYFQNEAQLDKSGLPSDRFFAERPEGSVSTLKIQRTQQEDSAVYLCASKGGGRTYEQYFGPGTRLTVT.

The chain combines TRBV30 with TRBJ2-1; D uncertain. CDR3 length equals 12 residues. Trimming cost V 2 bases and J 10 bases, with 12 bases left between them. Per germline, CDR1 GTSNPN and CDR2 SVGIG (reference sequence). CDR3 amino acids: CAWSPSDREQFF. The CDR3 nucleotides read TGTGCCTGGAGTCCCTCCGATCGAGAGCAGTTCTTC.

This clonotype has a handful of counts. The J gene is TRBJ2-7, the V gene TRBV7-9; TRBD2 matches at 7 bases. The germline CDR1 and CDR2 sequences are SEHNR and FQNEAQ (reference sequence). CDR3 length equals 16 residues. V shed 5 bases and J 1 base; nucleotides not matched to a gene: 11. The CDR3 nucleotides are TGTGCCAGCAGCCGACTCCGGGACTACAATTCCTACGAGCAGTACTTC. Encoded protein: CASSRLRDYNSYEQYF.

The V call is TRBV18, the J call TRBJ2-7; unclear D gene. The germline gives CDR1 KGHSH, CDR2 LQKENI. The CDR3 has 15 residues. Trimming shortened V by 0 bases and J by 3 bases, and 12 bases separated the two germline ends. This chain's CDR3 is CASSPPNGVHYEQYF. DNA of the CDR3: TGTGCCAGCTCACCACCAAACGGCGTCCACTACGAGCAGTACTTC.

J is TRBJ2-5 and V is TRBV7-9; TRBD1 agrees at 10 bases. Looked up from germline, CDR1 is SEHNR and CDR2 is FQNEAQ (reference sequence). J was trimmed by 3 bases and V by 2 bases; bases with no gene match: 6. The CDR3 covers 16 residues. In nucleotides, the CDR3 is TGTGCCAGCAGCTTATTAGGACAGGGGGGAGAAGAGACCCAGTACTTC. Translation: CASSLLGQGGEETQYF.

The rearrangement links TRBV7-9 to TRBJ1-2; 7 bases align to TRBD1. This CDR3 region has 16 residues. The J segment lost 8 bases and the V segment lost 7 bases, leaving 19 bases of the junction unmatched. CDR1 and CDR2 from the germline V gene are SEHNR and FQNEAQ (reference sequence). CDR3 region: CASTPSEGQPPEGYTF. Written as DNA, the CDR3 is TGTGCCAGCACCCCCAGTGAGGGACAGCCCCCTGAGGGCTACACCTTC.

The gene calls are TRBV20-1 and TRBJ2-7; D gene ambiguous. Per germline, CDR1 DFQATT and CDR2 SNEGSKA (reference sequence). This CDR3 spans 12 amino acids. The V gene lost 0 bases and the J gene lost 5 bases, with 8 bases spanning the gap. CDR3 loop: CSARDWSDEQYF. For the CDR3, the DNA is TGCAGTGCTAGAGATTGGAGCGACGAGCAGTACTTC.

The chain carries TRBV5-1 and TRBJ1-3; D possibly corresponds to TRBD1 (6 bases). Germline V gives CDR1 SGHRS, CDR2 YFSETQ. The CDR3 covers 15 residues. The germline V and J ends were trimmed by 0 bases and 4 bases, with 11 bases remaining between them. Here the CDR3 DNA reads TGCGCCAGCAGCTTGGTTCCAGGGGAAGGAAACACCATATATTTT. Translation gives CASSLVPGEGNTIYF.

The chain recombines TRBV30 with TRBJ1-1, with 7 bases matching TRBD1. Germline V gene lookup returns CDR1 GTSNPN and CDR2 SVGIG (reference sequence). Losses at the gene ends were 1 base for V and 1 base for J; bases not matched to a gene: 6. CDR3 size: 15 residues. The CDR3: CAWSETGTGNTEAFF. Written as DNA, the CDR3 is TGTGCCTGGAGTGAGACAGGGACCGGGAACACTGAAGCTTTCTTT.

This chain joins TRBV16 and TRBJ2-1; D is unresolved. The CDR3 spans 15 residues. Germline CDR1 reads KGHSY; CDR2 reads FQNENV. Trimming shortened V by 4 bases and J by 0 bases, and 10 bases separated the two germline ends. The CDR3 DNA reads TGTGCCAGCAGCCCTGGCACGCTCTCCTACAATGAGCAGTTCTTC. It is translated as CASSPGTLSYNEQFF.

This chain links TRBV4-1 with TRBJ2-7, with 11 bases that match TRBD1. J lost 4 bases, V lost 4 bases, and 9 bases had no gene match. CDR3 size: 16 residues. From germline, CDR1 is MGHRA and CDR2 YSYEKL. CDR3 sequence (DNA): TGCGCCAGCAGCCCCTCAGGACAGGGGGCATTTTACGAGCAGTACTTC. It codes for CASSPSGQGAFYEQYF.

This clonotype has a handful of counts. The J gene is TRBJ1-3, the V gene TRBV9; possibly TRBD1 for D (6 bases). Germline CDR1 reads SGDLS; CDR2 reads YYNGEE. Trimming shortened V by 1 base and J by 0 bases, and 11 bases separated the two germline ends. This CDR3 contains 16 residues. This CDR3 reads CASSVYGTNSGNTIYF. The DNA of the CDR3 is TGTGCCAGCAGCGTATACGGGACAAACTCTGGAAACACCATATATTTT.

The chain combines TRBV10-1 with TRBJ2-3; no clear D. With 10 bases removed from V and 0 bases from J, the gap between germline ends came to 14 bases. This CDR3 region has 14 residues. Germline-derived CDR1 and CDR2 are WNHNN and SYGVQD (reference sequence). The CDR3 region is CAMRPTTSTDTQYF. The CDR3 DNA reads as TGCGCCATGCGCCCCACTACTAGCACAGATACGCAGTATTTT.

J is TRBJ2-1 and V is TRBV6-5; 10 positions agree with TRBD2. This CDR3 has 14 amino acids. Germline V gene sequence: CDR1 MNHEY, CDR2 SVGAGI. With V trimmed by 2 bases and J by 9 bases, 4 bases remained unmatched. CDR3 nucleotides: TGTGCCAGCAGTTACCAGCGGGAGGGCCCTGAGCAGTTCTTC. Protein product: CASSYQREGPEQFF.

V is TRBV28 and J is TRBJ2-5, with 10 positions matching TRBD2. The germline V gene encodes CDR1 MDHEN and CDR2 SYDVKM. Unmatched junction bases numbered 8, after V lost 8 bases and J lost 2 bases. The CDR3 spans 15 residues. The CDR3 protein is CASGPSGSRQETQYF. CDR3 nucleotides: TGTGCCAGCGGCCCTAGCGGGAGCCGGCAAGAGACCCAGTACTTC.